Below are 15 T cell receptor beta chains sequenced from a single sample in a study of T cells after yellow fever vaccination. TCRdb itself ran the 5' RACE reads through MiXCR, one entry per CDR3 protein. This sample carries 320,000 or so distinct CDR3 sequences, about 8.3% of them seen once, and the ten largest clones take roughly a sixth. The sample was PBMCs, taken 45 days after the first yellow fever vaccination. All receptors come from a man younger than 30 who received the YFV17D yellow fever vaccine.

This clonotype appeared a few times. The V call is TRBV5-1, the J call TRBJ2-3; no firm D call. Germline-derived CDR1 and CDR2 are SGHRS and YFSETQ. The ends were cut back, 4 bases at V and 2 bases at J, with 20 bases in the middle. The CDR3 extends over 17 amino acids. The CDR3 loop is CASSPQYARRVTDTQYF. The CDR3, as DNA: TGCGCCAGCAGCCCTCAGTACGCTCGGAGAGTCACAGATACGCAGTATTTT.

Worth noting for this clonotype: A far larger clone differs by one base, so this is likely a read error. V is TRBV28 and J is TRBJ2-2, with D possibly being TRBD1 (5 bases). The V and J ends lost 10 bases and 6 bases respectively, with 12 bases between them. The CDR3 is 12 residues long. Germline CDR1 MDHEN, CDR2 SYDVKM. The CDR3 nucleotides read TGTGCCATCAGCCTAGGGGCCGGGGAGCTGTTTTTT. Translating it yields CAISLGAGELFF. Combining the CDR3 with reference TRBV28 and TRBJ2-2 gives the whole variable domain DVKVTQSSRYLVKRTGEKVFLECVQDMDHENMFWYRQDPGLGLRLIYFSYDVKMKEKGDIPEGYSVSREKKERFSLILESASTNQTSMYLCAISLGAGELFFGEGSRLTVL.

This chain uses TRBV18 with TRBJ1-2, with 8 nucleotides matching TRBD1. Trimming cost V 2 bases and J 8 bases; bases outside gene matches: 16. Germline V gene data show CDR1 as KGHSH and CDR2 as LQKENI. This CDR3 has 17 amino acids. DNA of the CDR3: TGTGCCAGCTCACCAACCGGACAGGGAGCCGGTCTCTACGGCTACACCTTC. Its protein is CASSPTGQGAGLYGYTF.

The J gene is TRBJ1-2, the V gene TRBV6-2 or TRBV6-3, with D possibly matching TRBD1 (5 bases). The CDR3 totals 14 residues. V was pared by 6 bases and J by 3 bases, with 14 bases between. Germline V lookup: CDR1 MNHEY, CDR2 SVGEGT. In DNA form, the CDR3 reads TGTGCCAGCAGACCCGAGGGGCGCTACTATGGCTACACCTTC. This sequence encodes CASRPEGRYYGYTF.

In its sample, this clonotype was seen many times. V is TRBV27 and J is TRBJ1-1; D call uncertain. The V end was cut by 3 bases, the J end by 5 bases, with 10 bases between. The CDR3 sequence is 13 residues long. The germline CDR1 and CDR2 sequences are MNHEY and SMNVEV (reference sequence). CDR3 bases: TGTGCCAGCAGTTTTGTAGGAGGGACTGAAGCTTTCTTT. Translated: CASSFVGGTEAFF.

This clonotype was seen a handful of times. V is TRBV28 and J is TRBJ2-1; 8 bases agree with TRBD1. Looked up from germline, CDR1 is MDHEN and CDR2 is SYDVKM. With 4 bases clipped from V and 5 bases from J, the junction kept 7 bases outside the gene matches. The length of the CDR3 is 15 residues. CDR3 residues: CASSSSGTGNNEQFF. CDR3 coding DNA: TGTGCCAGCAGTTCATCCGGGACAGGAAACAATGAGCAGTTCTTC. The full variable domain, its missing parts supplied by reference TRBV28 and TRBJ2-1, is DVKVTQSSRYLVKRTGEKVFLECVQDMDHENMFWYRQDPGLGLRLIYFSYDVKMKEKGDIPEGYSVSREKKERFSLILESASTNQTSMYLCASSSSGTGNNEQFFGPGTRLTVL.

This chain joins TRBV19 and TRBJ2-1; D is perhaps TRBD2 (7 bases). CDR3 length: 14 residues. The V end was cut by 10 bases, the J end by 5 bases, with 18 bases between. Germline V gene data show CDR1 as LNHDA and CDR2 as SQIVND (reference sequence). The CDR3 reads CATEGWGGHNEQFF. The DNA for the CDR3 is TGTGCCACCGAGGGATGGGGGGGCCACAATGAGCAGTTCTTC.

This clonotype was found a few times. The chain links TRBV5-1 to TRBJ2-4; possibly TRBD1 for D (5 bases). CDR1 SGHRS and CDR2 YFSETQ come from the germline V gene. The V end lost 0 bases, the J end lost 10 bases, and 17 bases lay between the germline ends. The CDR3 contains 15 residues. CDR3 sequence (DNA): TGCGCCAGCAGCTTGGTATGGGGCTCGCAAGCGATTCAGTACTTC. Protein product: CASSLVWGSQAIQYF.

The chain recombines TRBV3-1 with TRBJ2-3; the D gene is possibly TRBD2 (6 bases). Trimming left V 0 bases short and J 5 bases short, with 12 bases between. The germline V gene has CDR1 LGHDT and CDR2 YNNKEL (reference sequence). The CDR3 has 15 amino acids. DNA for the CDR3: TGTGCCAGCAGCCAAGAGGGCGGGGTTATAGATACGCAGTATTTT. This codes for CASSQEGGVIDTQYF.

This clonotype was seen more than once but under ten times. The chain couples TRBV7-2 to TRBJ2-1, with 9 bases fitting TRBD1. Looked up from germline, CDR1 is SGHTA and CDR2 is FQGNSA. After removal of 5 bases from V and 10 bases from J, the junction contained 15 bases not matched to a gene. This CDR3 has 16 amino acids. DNA for the CDR3: TGTGCCAGCAGCCGAGCCGGACAGGGGTGGGCGTCGGAGCAGTTCTTC. This encodes CASSRAGQGWASEQFF.

The genes are TRBV23-1 and TRBJ2-3; the match to TRBD2 covers 10 bases. TRBV23-1 belongs to the ORF category, with a function that is uncertain. The trim removed 0 bases at V and 5 bases at J, leaving 2 bases unmatched. The CDR3 contains 15 residues. CDR3 DNA sequence: TGCGCCAGCAGTCAATCAGCGGGGGGGCTAGATACGCAGTATTTT. It yields the protein CASSQSAGGLDTQYF.

A few counts support this clonotype. The CDR3 sequence: CASSFLQGNTEAFF. CDR3 in DNA: TGTGCCAGCAGTTTTCTTCAGGGGAACACTGAAGCTTTCTTT. This chain joins TRBV12-3 or TRBV12-4 and TRBJ1-1; tentatively, D is TRBD1 (5 bases). Trimming removed 3 bases from V and 1 base from J, with 9 bases in between. This CDR3 has 14 residues.

This clonotype was seen a handful of times. The genes are TRBV28 and TRBJ2-7; D is possibly TRBD1 (5 bases). The CDR3 has 12 residues. Germline loops: CDR1 MDHEN, CDR2 SYDVKM. V was pared by 7 bases and J by 0 bases, with 7 bases between. The CDR3 nucleotides are TGTGCCAGCAACACAGGCTCCTACGAGCAGTACGTC. Residues: CASNTGSYEQYV.

This clonotype was seen repeatedly, ten times or more. The chain carries TRBV5-1 and TRBJ2-4; the D gene could be TRBD1 or TRBD2 (5 bases each). Germline V gives CDR1 SGHRS, CDR2 YFSETQ. The V gene lost 3 bases and the J gene lost 10 bases, with 20 bases spanning the gap. This CDR3 has 15 residues. CDR3 amino acids: CASSWLGDGTSIQYF. CDR3 DNA sequence: TGCGCCAGCAGCTGGCTGGGGGACGGAACGAGTATTCAGTACTTC.

This clonotype was counted a few times. This chain connects TRBV7-2 to TRBJ2-2; D tentatively reads TRBD1 or TRBD2 (5 bases each). CDR3 length: 13 amino acids. Trimming removed 3 bases at V and 6 bases at J, with 8 bases between. The germline CDR1 and CDR2 sequences are SGHTA and FQGNSA. CDR3 nucleotide sequence: TGTGCCAGCAGCTTTGAGGGGTCCGGGGAGCTGTTTTTT. Encoded protein: CASSFEGSGELFF.